This T cell receptor beta chain is drawn from a study of Ad26.COV2.S vaccination and SARS-CoV-2 variants. Study outcomes and limitations: Comparability of non-spike TCR breadth was observed across vaccine and placebo recipients.

V was clipped by 6 bases and J by 10 bases, with 10 bases between them. Germline-derived CDR1 and CDR2 are MNHEY and SMNVEV (reference sequence). This CDR3 region has 12 residues. This table comes from immunoSEQ multiplex PCR, and its TCRdb copy is limited to in-frame clones, with some not included. Counted here are roughly 40,000 clones, 65% to 90% occurring once; the ten biggest clones make up around half. This clone was seen a single time. The antigen is unknown. The specimen comprised peripheral blood, sampled after recovery from COVID-19. The receptor was derived from a human donor who had recovered from COVID-19. This rearrangement joins TRBV27 to TRBJ1-6; D uncertain. The CDR3 DNA sequence: TGTGCCAGCAGGGGGATGTACTCACCCCTCCACTTT. Its translation is CASRGMYSPLHF.